These 18 T cell receptor beta chains were all obtained from the same sample, sequenced in a study of blood T cell repertoires in COVID-19. Using immunoSEQ multiplex PCR, the repertoire was profiled, and TCRdb retains in-frame clones only, with some absent. The data hold approximately 240,000 clones, with just over 90% observed a single time. Sequenced material: PBMCs or T cells enriched from blood (not recorded which). The receptors were gathered from a young woman who had recovered from COVID-19.

V and J are TRBV28 and TRBJ2-7, with D perhaps TRBD2 (5 bases). Germline V gene lookup returns CDR1 MDHEN and CDR2 SYDVKM. Trimming left V 6 bases short and J 6 bases short, with 18 bases between. The CDR3 extends over 14 amino acids. This CDR3 reads CASSPPGLLSEQYF. In DNA, the CDR3 is TGTGCCAGCAGCCCACCCGGACTTTTATCCGAGCAGTACTTC.

This clone was found once. The chain employs TRBV6-6 and TRBJ2-2; possibly TRBD1 for D (5 bases). Trimming removed 0 bases from V and 6 bases from J, with 8 bases in between. The V gene's germline CDR1 is MNHNY and CDR2 SVGAGI (reference sequence). The CDR3 totals 14 residues. CDR3 loop: CASSYSKGAGELFF. CDR3 coding DNA: TGTGCCAGCAGTTACTCGAAAGGGGCCGGGGAGCTGTTTTTT.

The chain is built from TRBV21-1 and TRBJ1-1; the table's D call, TRBD1, has no DNA check behind it. TRBV21-1 is a known pseudogene. The CDR3 contains 15 residues. The CDR3 DNA sequence: TGTGCCTGTCGGATCCCGGGACAGGGGTACACTGAAGCTTTCTTT. Its translation: CACRIPGQGYTEAFF.

The chain uses TRBV7-2 and TRBJ1-3; D might be TRBD1 (6 bases). The V and J ends lost 4 bases and 4 bases respectively, with 17 bases between them. Germline V lookup: CDR1 SGHTA, CDR2 FQGNSA. The CDR3 runs to 16 residues. DNA for the CDR3: TGTGCCAGCAGCTCAGACAGGTTGATGATGGGAAACACCATATATTTT. This sequence encodes CASSSDRLMMGNTIYF. The full variable domain, completed using reference TRBV7-2 and TRBJ1-3, is GAGVSQSPSNKVTEKGKDVELRCDPISGHTALYWYRQSLGQGLEFLIYFQGNSAPDKSGLPSDRFSAERTGGSVSTLTIQRTQQEDSAVYLCASSSDRLMMGNTIYFGEGSWLTVV.

The rearrangement uses TRBV28 and TRBJ2-2, with 10 bases aligning to TRBD1. The CDR3 spans 14 residues. V lost 5 bases to trimming and J lost 7 bases; unmatched junction nucleotides: 4. The V gene's germline CDR1 is MDHEN and CDR2 SYDVKM. CDR3: CASSNGQGGGELFF. The CDR3 bases are TGTGCCAGCAGTAACGGACAGGGGGGCGGGGAGCTGTTTTTT.

This sequence joins TRBV28 and TRBJ2-7; maybe TRBD1 (6 bases). Germline lookup yields CDR1 MDHEN and CDR2 SYDVKM. With 4 bases removed from V and 5 bases from J, the gap between germline ends came to 12 bases. The CDR3 runs to 13 residues. Here the CDR3 DNA reads TGTGCCAGCAGTTGGGACAATTTCAACGAGCAGTACTTC. Translating it yields CASSWDNFNEQYF. Full variable domain (remainder filled in from reference TRBV28 and TRBJ2-7): DVKVTQSSRYLVKRTGEKVFLECVQDMDHENMFWYRQDPGLGLRLIYFSYDVKMKEKGDIPEGYSVSREKKERFSLILESASTNQTSMYLCASSWDNFNEQYFGPGTRLTVT.

The chain combines TRBV6-2 or TRBV6-3 with TRBJ1-5, with TRBD1 identical over 10 bases. Unmatched junction bases numbered 13, after V lost 4 bases and J lost 7 bases. Germline V gene lookup returns CDR1 MNHEY and CDR2 SVGEGT. The CDR3 covers 17 residues. The CDR3 DNA reads TGTGCCAGCAGTTGGACCTCCGGACAGGGGGGTAGGCAGCCCCAGCATTTT. It is translated as CASSWTSGQGGRQPQHF.

The chain couples TRBV5-7 to TRBJ1-5, with D perhaps TRBD1 (5 bases). TRBV5-7 is an ORF; its function is uncertain. Trimming cost V 1 base and J 6 bases, with 8 bases left between them. The CDR3 length is 13 residues. CDR3 in amino acids: CASSLTGAQPQHF. CDR3 DNA: TGTGCCAGCAGCTTGACTGGGGCTCAGCCCCAGCATTTT.

V and J are TRBV10-3 and TRBJ1-2; possibly TRBD1 for D (6 bases). Trimming took 9 bases from V and 0 from J, leaving 20 bases between them. Germline V lookup: CDR1 ENHRY, CDR2 SYGVKD. The CDR3 is made up of 16 amino acids. The CDR3 DNA reads as TGTGCCATGAGTAAGGAAGGGGGAAGAGCTAACTATGGCTACACCTTC. Translated: CAMSKEGGRANYGYTF.

The chain combines TRBV5-8 with TRBJ2-1, with no clear D. The germline V gene has CDR1 SGHTS and CDR2 YDEGEE. Trimming pared 4 bases from V and 4 bases from J, leaving 3 bases between. This CDR3 has 11 amino acids. The CDR3 DNA reads TGTGCCAGCAGCCATTACAATGAGCAGTTCTTC. This translates into CASSHYNEQFF.

The rearrangement uses TRBV7-9 and TRBJ2-7; a weak D match, TRBD2 (5 bases). Germline loops: CDR1 SEHNR, CDR2 FQNEAQ (reference sequence). V was cut by 5 bases and J by 3 bases, with 17 bases left in between. This CDR3 spans 15 amino acids. CDR3 DNA: TGTGCCAGCAGCGCCGTGAGGGTCGGGGTCTACGAGCAGTACTTC. Translated: CASSAVRVGVYEQYF.

The chain combines TRBV4-1 with TRBJ2-3; D not resolved. This CDR3 comprises 13 residues. The V and J ends lost 1 base and 3 bases respectively, with 5 bases between them. In germline, CDR1 is MGHRA, CDR2 YSYEKL. The CDR3 region has the DNA TGCGCCAGCAGCCAAGGGCAGACAGATACGCAGTATTTT. Its protein is CASSQGQTDTQYF.

DNA for the CDR3: TGTGCCAGCACAGGACAGACCACTGAAGCTTTCTTT. Its protein product is CASTGQTTEAFF. The J gene is TRBJ1-1, the V gene TRBV2, with D perhaps TRBD1 (6 bases). There are 12 residues in the CDR3. Germline V lookup: CDR1 SNHLY, CDR2 FYNNEI. Trimming left V 7 bases short and J 4 bases short, with 10 bases between.

This clone came up a few times. The chain couples TRBV28 to TRBJ1-2, with D perhaps TRBD1 (5 bases). The CDR3 consists of 16 residues. From germline, CDR1 is MDHEN and CDR2 SYDVKM. V lost 6 bases and J lost 8, with 25 bases in between. The CDR3 sequence is CASSPGEGTGSRGYTF. The CDR3 DNA reads as TGTGCCAGCAGCCCCGGCGAGGGGACTGGATCCCGGGGCTACACCTTC.

The V and J genes are TRBV4-3 and TRBJ2-4; D perhaps matches TRBD2 (5 bases). From germline, CDR1 is LGHNA and CDR2 YSLEER. V lost 2 bases and J 7 bases, leaving 18 bases between the germline ends. The CDR3 consists of 16 residues. In DNA form, the CDR3 reads TGCGCCAGCAGCCAATTCGGGGAAGGTTTTAAGAACATTCAGTACTTC. Its translation: CASSQFGEGFKNIQYF.

The chain recombines TRBV6-5 with TRBJ2-3; D ambiguous. Trimming shortened V by 7 bases and J by 3 bases, and 11 bases separated the two germline ends. Germline CDR1 is MNHEY and CDR2 is SVGAGI. CDR3 length equals 13 residues. CDR3 sequence: CASTLPGTDTQYF. DNA of the CDR3: TGTGCCAGCACCTTACCCGGGACAGATACGCAGTATTTT.

This chain joins TRBV9 and TRBJ1-1, with D possibly matching TRBD1 (6 bases). This CDR3 is built from 12 residues. Per the germline V gene, CDR1 is SGDLS and CDR2 is YYNGEE. Trimming removed 4 bases at V and 4 bases at J, with 8 bases between. The CDR3 here is CASSLTGTEAFF. The DNA of the CDR3 is TGTGCCAGCAGCTTGACAGGCACTGAAGCTTTCTTT.

This clone is a singleton in its sample. J is TRBJ2-5 and V is TRBV18, with 9 bases matching TRBD2. The V and J ends lost 0 bases and 4 bases, in that order; junction bases with no gene match: 6. The germline gives CDR1 KGHSH, CDR2 LQKENI. The CDR3 sequence is 16 residues long. The CDR3 region is CASSPPLAGVGETQYF. The CDR3 nucleotides read TGTGCCAGCTCACCACCTTTAGCGGGAGTAGGAGAGACCCAGTACTTC.